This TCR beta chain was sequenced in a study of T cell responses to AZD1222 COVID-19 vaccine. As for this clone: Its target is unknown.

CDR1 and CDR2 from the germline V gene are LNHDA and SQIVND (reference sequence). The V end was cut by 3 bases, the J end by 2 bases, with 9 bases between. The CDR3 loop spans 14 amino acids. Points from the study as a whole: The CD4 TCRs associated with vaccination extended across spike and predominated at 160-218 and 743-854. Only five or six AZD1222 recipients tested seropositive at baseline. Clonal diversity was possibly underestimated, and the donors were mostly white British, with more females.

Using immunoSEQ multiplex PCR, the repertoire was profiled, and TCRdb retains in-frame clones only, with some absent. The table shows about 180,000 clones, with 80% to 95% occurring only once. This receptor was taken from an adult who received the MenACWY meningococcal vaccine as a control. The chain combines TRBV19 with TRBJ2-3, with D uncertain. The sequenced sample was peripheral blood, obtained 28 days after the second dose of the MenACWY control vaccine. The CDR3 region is CASSMGRTTDTQYF. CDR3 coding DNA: TGTGCCAGTAGTATGGGCAGGACCACAGATACGCAGTATTTT.